This T cell receptor beta chain comes out of a study of CD8+CD57+ T cells in acquired aplastic anemia. Overall study findings and caveats: Fewer than 30 CD8+ CDR3 sequences were shared between patients and controls.

This clonotype was recorded many times. The antigen remains undetermined. With 3 bases removed from V and 4 bases from J, the gap between germline ends came to 11 bases. The CDR3 covers 14 residues. CDR1 and CDR2 from the germline V gene are KGHDR and SFDVKD. Investigators profiled TCR beta VDJ and CDR3 from genomic DNA template. TCRdb re-derived calls from the reads in MiXCR, one entry per CDR3 protein. The data hold some 240,000 distinct CDR3 sequences, with 34% observed a single time. Sequences were obtained from sorted CD4+, CD8+, or CD8+CD57+ T cells (not recorded which) from PBMCs. The receptor comes from a human donor in good health, serving as a control. The V gene is TRBV24-1, the J gene TRBJ2-5; the D gene is possibly TRBD1 (6 bases). CDR3 residues: CATSDARGVETQYF. The CDR3 bases are TGTGCCACCAGTGATGCCAGGGGTGTAGAGACCCAGTACTTC.